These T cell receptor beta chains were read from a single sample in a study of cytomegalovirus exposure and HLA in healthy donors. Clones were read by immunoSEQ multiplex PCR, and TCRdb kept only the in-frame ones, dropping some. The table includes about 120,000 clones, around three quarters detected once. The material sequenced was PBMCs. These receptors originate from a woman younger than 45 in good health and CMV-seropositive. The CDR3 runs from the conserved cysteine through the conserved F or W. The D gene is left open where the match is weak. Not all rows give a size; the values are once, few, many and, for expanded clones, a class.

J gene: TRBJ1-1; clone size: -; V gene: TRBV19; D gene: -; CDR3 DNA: TGTGCCAGTAGTATAGAGGGAGGTGAAGCTTTCTTT; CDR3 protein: CASSIEGGEAFF
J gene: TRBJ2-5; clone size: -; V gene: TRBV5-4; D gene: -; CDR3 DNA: TGTGCCAGCAGCTTCTTAGAGACCCAGTACTTC; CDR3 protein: CASSFLETQYF
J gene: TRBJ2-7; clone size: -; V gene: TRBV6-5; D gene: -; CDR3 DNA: TGTGCCAGCAGTTACTCTTTTGCGCGGAGCTCCTACGAGCAGTACTTC; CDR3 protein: CASSYSFARSSYEQYF
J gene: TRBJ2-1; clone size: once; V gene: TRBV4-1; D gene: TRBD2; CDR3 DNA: TGCGCCAGCAGCTATGAGGGCGGGGGGGCCTTGGAGCAGTTCTTC; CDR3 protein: CASSYEGGGALEQFF
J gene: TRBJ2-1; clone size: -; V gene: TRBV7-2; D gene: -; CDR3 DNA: TGTGCCAGCAGCTTATGGGCTGACAATGAGCAGTTCTTC; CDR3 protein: CASSLWADNEQFF
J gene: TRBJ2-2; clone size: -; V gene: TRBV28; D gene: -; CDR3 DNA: TGTGCCAGCACAGGGGCGAAGAACACCGGGGAGCTGTTTTTT; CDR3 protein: CASTGAKNTGELFF
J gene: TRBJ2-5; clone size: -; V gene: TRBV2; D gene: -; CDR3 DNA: TGTGCCAGCAGTGTGTGGCCAGGCCCAAAAGAGACCCAGTACTTC; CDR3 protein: CASSVWPGPKETQYF
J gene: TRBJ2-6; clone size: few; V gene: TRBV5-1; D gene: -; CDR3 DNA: TGCGCCAGCAGCCCTTCGAGCTCTGGGGCCAACGTCCTGACTTTC; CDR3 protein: CASSPSSSGANVLTF
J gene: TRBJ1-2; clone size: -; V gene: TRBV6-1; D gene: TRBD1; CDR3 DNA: TGTGCCAGCAGTGAAGCATTGGGACAGCTTTACCTCTATGGCTACACCTTC; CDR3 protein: CASSEALGQLYLYGYTF
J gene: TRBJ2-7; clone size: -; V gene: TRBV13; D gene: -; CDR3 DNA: TGTGCCAGCAGCTTATTGGCAGTCGTACTATACGAGCAGTACTTC; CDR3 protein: CASSLLAVVLYEQYF
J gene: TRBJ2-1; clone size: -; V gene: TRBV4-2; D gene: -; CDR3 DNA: TGTGCCAGCAGCCAAGCGGGGGGCCGATACAATGAGCAGTTCTTC; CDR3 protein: CASSQAGGRYNEQFF
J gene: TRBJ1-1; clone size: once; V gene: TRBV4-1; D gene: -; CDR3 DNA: TGCGCCAGCAGCCAAGAAGGGGCAAGTTGGGGGGGCGTTGGTGAAGCTTTCTTT; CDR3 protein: CASSQEGASWGGVGEAFF
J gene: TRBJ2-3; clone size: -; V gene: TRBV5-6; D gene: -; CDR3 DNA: TGTGCCAGCAGCTACTCCCCAGGGCGGACAGATACGCAGTATTTT; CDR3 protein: CASSYSPGRTDTQYF
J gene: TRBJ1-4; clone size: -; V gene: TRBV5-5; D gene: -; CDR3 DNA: TGTGCCAGCAGCTTGGGGGGAAGGGGTGAAAAACTGTTTTTT; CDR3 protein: CASSLGGRGEKLFF
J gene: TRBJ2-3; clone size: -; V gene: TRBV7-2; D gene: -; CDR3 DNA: TGTGCCAGCAGCTTTCATACAGATACGCAGTATTTT; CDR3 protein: CASSFHTDTQYF
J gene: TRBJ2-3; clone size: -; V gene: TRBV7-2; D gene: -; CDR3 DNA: TGTGCCAGCAGCTTAGAAGTGGGCAGAGATACGCAGTATTTT; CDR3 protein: CASSLEVGRDTQYF
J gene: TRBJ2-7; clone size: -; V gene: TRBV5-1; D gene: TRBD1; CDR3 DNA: TGCGCCAGCAGCTTTTGGGACAGGGGGGGCTACGAGCAGTACTTC; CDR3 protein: CASSFWDRGGYEQYF
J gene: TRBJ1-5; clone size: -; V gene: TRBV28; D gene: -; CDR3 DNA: TGTGCCAGCAATCGACGAGACACCGATCAGCCCCAGCATTTT; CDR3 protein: CASNRRDTDQPQHF
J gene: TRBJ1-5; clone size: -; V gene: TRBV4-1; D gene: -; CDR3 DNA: TGCGCCAGCAGCCAAGGGCCCTGGAGGAGCAATCAGCCCCAGCATTTT; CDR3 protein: CASSQGPWRSNQPQHF
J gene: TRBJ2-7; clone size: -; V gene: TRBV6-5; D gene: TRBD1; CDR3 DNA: TGTGCCAGCAGTTACTCGATATGGGACAGGCGCAACGAGCAGTACTTC; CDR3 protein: CASSYSIWDRRNEQYF
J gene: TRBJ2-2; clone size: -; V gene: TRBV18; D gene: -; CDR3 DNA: TGTGCCAGCTCACCACTACCCGGGACACTAAAGGGGGGGGAGCTGTTTTTT; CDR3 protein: CASSPLPGTLKGGELFF
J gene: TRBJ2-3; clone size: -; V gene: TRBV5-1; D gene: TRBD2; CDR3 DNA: TGCGCCAGCAGCTCGCAAACAGGACTAGCGGGGGGCCCCACAGATACGCAGTATTTT; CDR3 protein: CASSSQTGLAGGPTDTQYF